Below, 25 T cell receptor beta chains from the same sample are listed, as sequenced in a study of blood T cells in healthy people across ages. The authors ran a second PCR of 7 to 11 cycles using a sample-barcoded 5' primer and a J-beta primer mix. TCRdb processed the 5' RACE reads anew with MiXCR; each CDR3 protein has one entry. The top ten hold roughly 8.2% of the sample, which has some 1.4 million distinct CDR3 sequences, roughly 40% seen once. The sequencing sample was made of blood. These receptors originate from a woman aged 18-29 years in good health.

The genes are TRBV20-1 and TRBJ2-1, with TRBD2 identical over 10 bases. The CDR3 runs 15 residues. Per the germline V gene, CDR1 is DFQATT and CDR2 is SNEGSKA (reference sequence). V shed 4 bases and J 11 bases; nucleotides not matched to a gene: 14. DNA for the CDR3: TGCAGTGCTAAAAAGGCGAGCGGGGGGGCCCCTAAGCAGTTCTTC. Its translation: CSAKKASGGAPKQFF.

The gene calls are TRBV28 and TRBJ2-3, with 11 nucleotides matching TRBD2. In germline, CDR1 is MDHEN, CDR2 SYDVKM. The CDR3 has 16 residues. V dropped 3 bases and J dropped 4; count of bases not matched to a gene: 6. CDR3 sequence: CASSFATSGVADTQYF. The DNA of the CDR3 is TGTGCCAGCAGTTTTGCGACTAGCGGGGTCGCAGATACGCAGTATTTT.

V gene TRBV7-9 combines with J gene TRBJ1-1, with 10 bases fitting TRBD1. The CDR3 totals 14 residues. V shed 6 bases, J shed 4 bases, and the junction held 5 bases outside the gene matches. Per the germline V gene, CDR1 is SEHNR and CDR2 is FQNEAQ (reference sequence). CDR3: CASRPGQGGTEAFF. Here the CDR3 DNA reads TGTGCCAGCAGACCCGGACAGGGGGGCACTGAAGCTTTCTTT.

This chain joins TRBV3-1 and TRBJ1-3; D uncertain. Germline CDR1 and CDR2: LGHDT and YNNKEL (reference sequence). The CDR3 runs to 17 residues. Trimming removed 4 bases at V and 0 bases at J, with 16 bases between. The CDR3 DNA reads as TGTGCCAGCAGCCCCAGCTTTGGGTTCAGCTCTGGAAACACCATATATTTT. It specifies CASSPSFGFSSGNTIYF. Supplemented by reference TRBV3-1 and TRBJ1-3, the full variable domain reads DTAVSQTPKYLVTQMGNDKSIKCEQNLGHDTMYWYKQDSKKFLKIMFSYNNKELIINETVPNRFSPKSPDKAHLNLHINSLELGDSAVYFCASSPSFGFSSGNTIYFGEGSWLTVV.

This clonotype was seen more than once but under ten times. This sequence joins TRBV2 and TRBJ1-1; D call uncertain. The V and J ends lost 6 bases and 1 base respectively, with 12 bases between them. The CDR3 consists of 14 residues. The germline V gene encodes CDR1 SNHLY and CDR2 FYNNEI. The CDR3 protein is CASSPRPENTEAFF. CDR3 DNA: TGTGCCAGCAGCCCCAGGCCGGAGAACACTGAAGCTTTCTTT.

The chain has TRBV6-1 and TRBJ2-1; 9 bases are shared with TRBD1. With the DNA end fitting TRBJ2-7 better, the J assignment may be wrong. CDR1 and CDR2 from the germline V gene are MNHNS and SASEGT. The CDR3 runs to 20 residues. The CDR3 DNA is TGTGCCAGCAGTGAAGTTTCGGGGACAGGGCTGCTGAGACCCTACAATGAGCAGTACTTC. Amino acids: CASSEVSGTGLLRPYNEQYF.

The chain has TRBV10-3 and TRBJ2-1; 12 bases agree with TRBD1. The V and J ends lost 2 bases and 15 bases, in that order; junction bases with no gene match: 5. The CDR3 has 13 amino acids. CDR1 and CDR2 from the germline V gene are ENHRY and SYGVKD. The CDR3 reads CAISEGTGGAGFF. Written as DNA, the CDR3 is TGTGCCATCAGTGAGGGGACAGGGGGCGCTGGGTTCTTC.

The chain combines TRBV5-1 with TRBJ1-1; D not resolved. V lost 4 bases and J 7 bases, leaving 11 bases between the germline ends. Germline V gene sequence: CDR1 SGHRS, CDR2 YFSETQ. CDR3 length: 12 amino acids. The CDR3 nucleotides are TGCGCCAGCAGCAAGACTGGTATTGAAGCTTTCTTT. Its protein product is CASSKTGIEAFF.

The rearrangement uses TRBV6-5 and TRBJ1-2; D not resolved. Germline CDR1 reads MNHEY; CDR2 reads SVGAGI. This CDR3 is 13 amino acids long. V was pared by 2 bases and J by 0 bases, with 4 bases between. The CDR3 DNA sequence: TGTGCCAGCAGTTACCGTCCTAACTATGGCTACACCTTC. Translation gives CASSYRPNYGYTF.

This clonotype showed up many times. In DNA, the CDR3 is TGTGCCAGCAGTGAACATACCCTCGCGGGAGGCGATGAGCAGTTCTTC. Amino acids: CASSEHTLAGGDEQFF. The chain carries TRBV25-1 and TRBJ2-1, with 8 bases fitting TRBD2. There are 16 residues in the CDR3. V lost 2 bases, J lost 8 bases, and 11 bases stayed unmatched. Germline loops: CDR1 MGHDK, CDR2 SYGVNS.

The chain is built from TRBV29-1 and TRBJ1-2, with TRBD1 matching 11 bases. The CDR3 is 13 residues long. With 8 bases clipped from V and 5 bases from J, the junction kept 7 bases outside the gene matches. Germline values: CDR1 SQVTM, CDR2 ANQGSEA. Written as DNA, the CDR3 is TGCAGCTCGCGGACAGGGGGCAAGTATGGCTACACCTTC. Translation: CSSRTGGKYGYTF.

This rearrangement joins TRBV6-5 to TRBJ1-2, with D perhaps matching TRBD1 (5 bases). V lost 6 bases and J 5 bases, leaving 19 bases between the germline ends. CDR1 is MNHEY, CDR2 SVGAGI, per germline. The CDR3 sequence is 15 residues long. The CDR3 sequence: CASRRLSGLGYGYTF. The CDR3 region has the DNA TGTGCCAGCAGACGGCTTTCAGGGTTAGGGTATGGCTACACCTTC.

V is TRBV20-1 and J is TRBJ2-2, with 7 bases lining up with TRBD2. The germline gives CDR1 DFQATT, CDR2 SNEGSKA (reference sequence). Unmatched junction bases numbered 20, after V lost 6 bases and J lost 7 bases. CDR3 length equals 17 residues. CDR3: CSAPTGTTGSWGGELFF. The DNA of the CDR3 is TGCAGTGCCCCAACCGGGACTACCGGTTCATGGGGCGGGGAGCTGTTTTTT.

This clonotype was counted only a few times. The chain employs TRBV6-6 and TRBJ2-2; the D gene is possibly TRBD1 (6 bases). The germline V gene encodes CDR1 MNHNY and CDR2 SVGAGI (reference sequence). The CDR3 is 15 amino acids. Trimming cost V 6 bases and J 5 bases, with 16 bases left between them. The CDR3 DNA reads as TGTGCCAGCAGGAACACTAGAGGGGGTACCGGGGAGCTGTTTTTT. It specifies CASRNTRGGTGELFF.

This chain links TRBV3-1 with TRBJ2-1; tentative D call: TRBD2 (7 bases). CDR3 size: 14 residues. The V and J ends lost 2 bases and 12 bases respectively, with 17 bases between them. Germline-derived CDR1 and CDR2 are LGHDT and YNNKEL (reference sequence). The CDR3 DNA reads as TGTGCCAGCAGCCAATCGACCACGGGGGGCCCGCAGTTCTTC. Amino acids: CASSQSTTGGPQFF.

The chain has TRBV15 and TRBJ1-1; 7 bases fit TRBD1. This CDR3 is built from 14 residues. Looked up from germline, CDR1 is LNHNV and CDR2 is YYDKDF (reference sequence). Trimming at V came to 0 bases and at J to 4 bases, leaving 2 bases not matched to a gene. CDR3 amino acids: CATSREGTATEAFF. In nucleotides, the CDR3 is TGTGCCACCAGCAGAGAAGGGACAGCCACTGAAGCTTTCTTT.

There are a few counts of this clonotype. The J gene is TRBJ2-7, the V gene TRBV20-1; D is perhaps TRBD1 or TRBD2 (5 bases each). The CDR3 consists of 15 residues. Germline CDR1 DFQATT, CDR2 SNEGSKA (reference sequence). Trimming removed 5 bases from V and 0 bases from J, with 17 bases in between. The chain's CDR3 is CSAELRDRASYEQYF. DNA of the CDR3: TGCAGTGCTGAGTTAAGGGACCGAGCCTCCTACGAGCAGTACTTC.

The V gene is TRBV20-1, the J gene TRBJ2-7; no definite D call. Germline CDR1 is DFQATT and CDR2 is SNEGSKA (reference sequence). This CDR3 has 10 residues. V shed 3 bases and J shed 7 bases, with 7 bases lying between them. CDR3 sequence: CSASVQEQYF. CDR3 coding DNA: TGCAGTGCTAGTGTGCAGGAGCAGTACTTC.

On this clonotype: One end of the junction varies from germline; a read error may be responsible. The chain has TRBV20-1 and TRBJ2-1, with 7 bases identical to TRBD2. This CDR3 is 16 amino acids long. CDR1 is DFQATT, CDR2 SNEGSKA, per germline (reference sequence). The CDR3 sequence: CSARWIGASGYNEQFF. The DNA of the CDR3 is TGCAGTGCTAGATGGATCGGGGCTAGCGGATACAACGAGCAGTTCTTC.

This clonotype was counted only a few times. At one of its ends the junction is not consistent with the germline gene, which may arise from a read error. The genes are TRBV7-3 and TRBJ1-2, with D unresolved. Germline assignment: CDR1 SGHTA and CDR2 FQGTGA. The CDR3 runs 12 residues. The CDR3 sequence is CTSSSTTSGYTF. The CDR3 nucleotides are TGTACCAGCAGCTCCACGACAAGTGGCTACACCTTC.

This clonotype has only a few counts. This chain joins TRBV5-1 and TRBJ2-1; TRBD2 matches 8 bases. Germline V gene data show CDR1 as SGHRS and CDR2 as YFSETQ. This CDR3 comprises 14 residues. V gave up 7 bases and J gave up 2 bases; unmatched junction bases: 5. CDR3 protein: CASPSGSPYNEQFF. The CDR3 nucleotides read TGCGCCAGCCCCAGCGGGAGCCCCTACAATGAGCAGTTCTTC.

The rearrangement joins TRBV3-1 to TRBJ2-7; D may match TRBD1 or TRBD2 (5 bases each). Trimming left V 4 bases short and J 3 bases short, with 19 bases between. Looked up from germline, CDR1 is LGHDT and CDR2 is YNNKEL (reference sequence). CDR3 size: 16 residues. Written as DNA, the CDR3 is TGTGCCAGCAGCCCGAACGGGGCAGATCCCTACTACGAGCAGTACTTC. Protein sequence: CASSPNGADPYYEQYF.

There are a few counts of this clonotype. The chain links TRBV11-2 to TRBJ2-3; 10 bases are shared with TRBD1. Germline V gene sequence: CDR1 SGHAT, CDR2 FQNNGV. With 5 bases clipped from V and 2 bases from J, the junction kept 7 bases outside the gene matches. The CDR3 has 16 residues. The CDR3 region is CASSPPGQGFTDTQYF. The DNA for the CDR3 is TGTGCCAGCAGCCCCCCGGGACAGGGGTTCACAGATACGCAGTATTTT. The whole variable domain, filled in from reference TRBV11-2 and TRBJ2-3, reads EAGVAQSPRYKIIEKRQSVAFWCNPISGHATLYWYQQILGQGPKLLIQFQNNGVVDDSQLPKDRFSAERLKGVDSTLKIQPAKLEDSAVYLCASSPPGQGFTDTQYFGPGTRLTVL.

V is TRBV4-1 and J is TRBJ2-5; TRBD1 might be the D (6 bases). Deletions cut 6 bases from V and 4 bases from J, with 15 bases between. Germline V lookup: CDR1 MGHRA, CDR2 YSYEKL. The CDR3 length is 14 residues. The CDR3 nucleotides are TGCGCCAGCAGTCGGGACACCGGTCGAGAGACCCAGTACTTC. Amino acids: CASSRDTGRETQYF.

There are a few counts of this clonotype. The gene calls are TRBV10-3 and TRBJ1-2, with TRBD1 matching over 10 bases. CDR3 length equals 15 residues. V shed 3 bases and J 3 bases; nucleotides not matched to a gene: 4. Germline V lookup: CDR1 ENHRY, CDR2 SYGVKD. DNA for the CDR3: TGTGCCATCAGTGAAACAGGACAGGGGGACTATGGCTACACCTTC. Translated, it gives CAISETGQGDYGYTF.